This T cell receptor beta chain was found in a study of T cell responses to AZD1222 COVID-19 vaccine. Here immunoSEQ multiplex PCR was the method, and the copy in TCRdb shows in-frame clones only, minus some. Of around 110,000 clones in the sample, 92% are singletons; the top ten hold about 1.4%. Whole-study findings and limits: Clonal diversity was possibly underestimated; the donors were predominantly white British and more often female. Vaccine-associated CD4 TCRs spanned spike, dominant at 160-218 and 743-854.

Germline V CDR1 and CDR2: SGHRS, YFSETQ. The CDR3 covers 12 residues. Trimming left V 7 bases short and J 1 base short, with 8 bases between. About this clone itself: Its antigen is unidentified.

The V and J genes are TRBV5-1 and TRBJ1-1, with a tentative D call TRBD1 (5 bases). Here the sequenced sample was peripheral blood, taken 28 days after the second AZD1222 dose. The sequence derives from an adult who received the AZD1222 COVID-19 vaccine. CDR3 nucleotides: TGCGCCAGCGGACAAAAGAACACTGAAGCTTTCTTT. It yields the protein CASGQKNTEAFF.